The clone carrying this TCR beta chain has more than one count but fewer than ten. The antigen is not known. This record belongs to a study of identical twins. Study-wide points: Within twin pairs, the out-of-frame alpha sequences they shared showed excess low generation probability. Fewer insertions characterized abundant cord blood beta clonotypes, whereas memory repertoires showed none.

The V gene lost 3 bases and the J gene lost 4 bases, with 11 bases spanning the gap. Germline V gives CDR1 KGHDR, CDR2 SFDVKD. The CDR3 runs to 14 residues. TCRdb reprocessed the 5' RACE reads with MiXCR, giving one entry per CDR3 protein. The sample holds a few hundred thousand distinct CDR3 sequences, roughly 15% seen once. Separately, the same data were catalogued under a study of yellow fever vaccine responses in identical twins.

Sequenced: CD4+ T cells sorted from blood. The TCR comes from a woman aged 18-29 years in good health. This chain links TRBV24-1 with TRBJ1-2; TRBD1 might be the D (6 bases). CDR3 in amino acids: CATSDPDRAYGYTF. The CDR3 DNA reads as TGTGCCACCAGTGATCCGGACAGAGCCTATGGCTACACCTTC.